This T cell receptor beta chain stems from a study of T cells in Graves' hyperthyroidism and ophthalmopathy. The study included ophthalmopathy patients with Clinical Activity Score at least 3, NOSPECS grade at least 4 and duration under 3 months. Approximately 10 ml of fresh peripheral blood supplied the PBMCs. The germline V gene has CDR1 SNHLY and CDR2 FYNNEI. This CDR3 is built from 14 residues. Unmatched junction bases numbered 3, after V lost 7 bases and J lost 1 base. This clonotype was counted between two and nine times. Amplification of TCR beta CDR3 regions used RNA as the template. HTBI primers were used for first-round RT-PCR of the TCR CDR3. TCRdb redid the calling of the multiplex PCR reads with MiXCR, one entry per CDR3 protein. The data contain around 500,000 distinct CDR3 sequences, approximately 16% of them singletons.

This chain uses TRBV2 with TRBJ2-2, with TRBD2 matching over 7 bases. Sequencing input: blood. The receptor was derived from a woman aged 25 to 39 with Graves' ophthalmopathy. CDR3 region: CASNSGGNTGELFF. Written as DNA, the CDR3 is TGTGCCAGCAATTCGGGGGGGAACACCGGGGAGCTGTTTTTT. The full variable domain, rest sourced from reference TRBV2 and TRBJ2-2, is EPEVTQTPSHQVTQMGQEVILRCVPISNHLYFYWYRQILGQKVEFLVSFYNNEISEKSEIFDDQFSVERPDGSNFTLKIRSTKLEDSAMYFCASNSGGNTGELFFGEGSRLTVL.